The rows below give T cell receptor beta chains drawn from one sample of a study of T cells after yellow fever vaccination. TCRdb itself ran the 5' RACE reads through MiXCR, one entry per CDR3 protein. The table records a few hundred thousand distinct CDR3 sequences, around 6.4% of them present only once. The sequences come from PBMCs, collected 5 days after the yellow fever booster vaccination. All receptors come from a man younger than 45 who received the YFV17D yellow fever vaccine. Each CDR3 is given with its conserved first and last residue. The order of the fields is clone size, V gene, J gene, D gene, CDR3 DNA, CDR3 protein. The D gene is left open where the match is weak. Size is omitted from some rows. Given values are once, few, many or a class for expanded clones.

few,TRBV7-8,TRBJ2-1,TRBD2,TGTGCCAGCAGGTCAGGGACTAGCCCCCTCAAAGCAAATGAGCAGTTCTTC,CASRSGTSPLKANEQFF
many,TRBV20-1,TRBJ2-7,TRBD2,TGCAGTGCTCTTGGGACTAGCGAGTACGAGCAGTACTTC,CSALGTSEYEQYF
few,TRBV5-1,TRBJ2-3,NA,TGCGCCAGCAGCTGGATCCCTGATGGCGGGACGCAGTATTTT,CASSWIPDGGTQYF
few,TRBV5-1,TRBJ2-7,NA,TGCGCCAGCAGCTTGGGAGGGACGGGCTCAGGAAACGAGCAGTACTTC,CASSLGGTGSGNEQYF
many,TRBV27,TRBJ1-6,NA,TGTGCCAGCAGTCCGAGATCTAGCTCCTATAATTCACCCCTCCACTTT,CASSPRSSSYNSPLHF
NA,TRBV29-1,TRBJ2-4,NA,TGCAGTGTCACCAGCGGAGAATTAGCCAAAAACATTCAGTACTTC,CSVTSGELAKNIQYF
few,TRBV7-2,TRBJ1-5,NA,TGTGCCAGCAGCTTAGACTCGGTTCAGCCCCAGCATTTT,CASSLDSVQPQHF
NA,TRBV6-1,TRBJ2-7,TRBD2,TGTGCCAGCAGATCACCTCGGAGCGGGAGCTACGAGCAGTACTTC,CASRSPRSGSYEQYF
NA,TRBV12-3/TRBV12-4,TRBJ1-1,NA,TGTGCCAGCAGCACCAGTACAGGGAACACTGAAGCTTTCTTT,CASSTSTGNTEAFF
few,TRBV6-5,TRBJ2-1,TRBD2,TGTGCCAGCAGTTACTCCCTAGCGGGATCCCCTCGTGAGCAGTTCTTC,CASSYSLAGSPREQFF
NA,TRBV6-5,TRBJ2-3,TRBD2,TGTGCCAGCAGTTACCAACTAGCGGCAGATACGCAGTATTTT,CASSYQLAADTQYF
many,TRBV7-2,TRBJ2-7,NA,TGTGCCAGCAGCTTAGTCTCCTACGAGCAGTACTTC,CASSLVSYEQYF
NA,TRBV4-2,TRBJ1-2,NA,TGTGCCAGCAGCCTACCGACGGACTGGTATGGCTACACCTTC,CASSLPTDWYGYTF
many,TRBV5-1,TRBJ2-5,TRBD2,TGCGCCAGCAGCTTAAGGACTAGCGGGAGGGGGGAGACCCAGTACTTC,CASSLRTSGRGETQYF
few,TRBV5-1,TRBJ2-2,NA,TGCGCCAGCAGCCCAGCTGTCGCGGAGGGCACCGGGGAGCTGTTTTTT,CASSPAVAEGTGELFF
NA,TRBV6-1,TRBJ2-7,TRBD1,TGTGCCAGCAGTCGACAGGGGGCTCCCTACGAGCAGTACTTC,CASSRQGAPYEQYF
few,TRBV20-1,TRBJ2-7,NA,TGCAGTGCTAGCTGGGGTCACGAGCAGTACTTC,CSASWGHEQYF
many,TRBV5-1,TRBJ2-3,TRBD2,TGCGCCAGCAGCCCACCAGCGGGAGCAGATACGCAGTATTTT,CASSPPAGADTQYF
NA,TRBV7-2,TRBJ2-7,TRBD2,TGTGCCAGCAGCGAAGGGGCGGGAGTAGGAAAGCAGTACTTC,CASSEGAGVGKQYF
few,TRBV28,TRBJ2-7,NA,TGTGCCAGCACCTTAACGGGACCAATCTACGAGCAGTACTTC,CASTLTGPIYEQYF
many,TRBV19,TRBJ2-4,NA,TGTGCCAGTAGCAAACCACCGGGGCTACCAAACATTCAGTACTTC,CASSKPPGLPNIQYF
few,TRBV19,TRBJ2-7,NA,TGTGCCAGTAGTGCGGGCCGGTCCACCTACGAGCAGTACTTC,CASSAGRSTYEQYF
NA,TRBV18,TRBJ2-5,NA,TGTGCCAGCTCACCCCCCTCGCTAAAACAAGAGACCCAGTACTTC,CASSPPSLKQETQYF
NA,TRBV25-1,TRBJ1-3,NA,TGTGCCAGCAGTGGGACGGTCGTCACTGGAAACACCATATATTTT,CASSGTVVTGNTIYF
many,TRBV10-1,TRBJ2-5,NA,TGCGCCAGCAGTGAGTCTTACGGGGTAGAGACCCAGTACTTC,CASSESYGVETQYF
many,TRBV27,TRBJ2-7,NA,TGTGCCAGCAGTTTAATGCCTTCCGGGGCCTCCTACGAGCAGTACTTC,CASSLMPSGASYEQYF
few,TRBV18,TRBJ2-4,NA,TGTGCCAGCTCACCACTTGAGGACCAGACAGAAACCAAAAACATTCAGTACTTC,CASSPLEDQTETKNIQYF
many,TRBV28,TRBJ2-6,NA,TGTGCCACCGCGCAGACCTCTGGGGGGCGTGCAGCGAGTTGGGGGGCCAACGTCCTGACTTTC,CATAQTSGGRAASWGANVLTF
many,TRBV5-4,TRBJ2-1,NA,TGTGCCAGCAGCTTCGGAAGCTTCTTTAGCAATGAGCAGTTCTTC,CASSFGSFFSNEQFF
few,TRBV29-1,TRBJ2-2,NA,TGCAGCGTTGAAAAGGGCGGGATTAACACCGGGGAGCTGTTTTTT,CSVEKGGINTGELFF
many,TRBV7-3,TRBJ2-1,NA,TGTGCCAGCAGCCGCGGGGCGGGCCACTACAATGAGCAGTTCTTC,CASSRGAGHYNEQFF
few,TRBV29-1,TRBJ1-4,NA,TGCAGCGGCGCGTTGAGCCCTAATGAAAAACTGTTTTTT,CSGALSPNEKLFF
NA,TRBV7-2,TRBJ2-3,TRBD1,TGTGCCAGCAGCTTAGTGAGAGGGGGCCCCACAGATACGCAGTATTTT,CASSLVRGGPTDTQYF
few,TRBV6-5,TRBJ2-7,NA,TGTGCCAGCAGTTACTCGGAGGTGGGGTACGAGCAGTACTTC,CASSYSEVGYEQYF
NA,TRBV29-1,TRBJ1-2,NA,TGCAGCGTGATACGACAGGACACCAAGCTATACACCTTC,CSVIRQDTKLYTF
many,TRBV20-1,TRBJ2-1,NA,TGCAGTGCGCTCAGCAGCTCCTACAATGAGCAGTTCTTC,CSALSSSYNEQFF
NA,TRBV12-3/TRBV12-4,TRBJ1-5,NA,TGTGCCAGCAGTTGGGGGAGAGGGAATCAGCCCCAGCATTTT,CASSWGRGNQPQHF
NA,TRBV5-4,TRBJ1-1,TRBD1,TGTGCCAGCAGCTCTACAGGGGGCATGTCGAGCACTGAAGCTTTCTTT,CASSSTGGMSSTEAFF
few,TRBV6-5,TRBJ1-2,TRBD1,TGTGCCAGCAGTTACTCGACAGGGAACTATGGCTACACCTTC,CASSYSTGNYGYTF
few,TRBV7-3,TRBJ2-3,TRBD2,TGTGCCAGCAGCTTAACGCCCCAGGGCCTAGCGGGGACCACAGATACGCAGTATTTT,CASSLTPQGLAGTTDTQYF
many,TRBV9,TRBJ2-2,TRBD2,TGTGCCAGCAGCGTCCGCGGGAGAGACACCGGGGAGCTGTTTTTT,CASSVRGRDTGELFF
NA,TRBV2,TRBJ1-5,TRBD1,TGTGCCACTAAAGGAGGGGGCGTGAATCAGCCCCAGCATTTT,CATKGGGVNQPQHF
few,TRBV6-5,TRBJ2-1,TRBD2,TGTGCCAGCAGTTATACAACTAGCGGGAGGGCAAATGAGCAGTTCTTC,CASSYTTSGRANEQFF
NA,TRBV30,TRBJ2-7,NA,TGTGCCTGGAGTCCTAGGGGGAGGACCCATTCCTACGAGCAGTACTTC,CAWSPRGRTHSYEQYF
many,TRBV4-3,TRBJ2-2,NA,TGCGCCAGCAGCCAAGTTCGGGGAACGAACACCGGGGAGCTGTTTTTT,CASSQVRGTNTGELFF
NA,TRBV20-1,TRBJ2-1,TRBD2,TGCAGTGCTAGAGGTGGCGGGAGGGTTAACAATGAGCAGTTCTTC,CSARGGGRVNNEQFF
many,TRBV29-1,TRBJ2-7,TRBD2,TGCAGCACAAGACTTAGCGGGGAAGGGGGGTACGAGCAGTACTTC,CSTRLSGEGGYEQYF